This entry features one T cell receptor (beta chain) sequence. There is no known antigen for this receptor. One base away there is no much larger clone; base qualities are not given. The source of the sample is a study of T cell responses to AZD1222 COVID-19 vaccine (dated by TCRdb to 2020 to 2022). Background for the entire study: AZD1222 recipients given second doses at about 4 weeks or at about 12 weeks were pooled, since spike-specific TCR depth and breadth were not found to differ between the two schedules. TCR sequencing was performed for about 240 trial participants, of whom around 210 were given two doses of AZD1222 and approximately 25 were given two doses of MenACWY control vaccine. Trial participants were enrolled by age into 18-55, 56-69 and 70-plus year subgroups, with around 140, 26 and 57 TCR-sequenced participants respectively. Here is what the overall study found, with its caveats: Spike-specific TCR breadth and depth rose significantly after two AZD1222 doses compared with day 0 and with MenACWY recipients. No day 14 peak-response samples were available, so repertoires were characterized only after the peak T cell response. Participants were mostly white British, with more females than males. The authors suggested clonal diversity may have been underestimated. In the small 56-69-year group, the increase in depth fell short of significance, most likely because of low power. Epitopes outside the regions mutated in the B.1.351 and B.1.1.7 variants were reportedly recognized by nearly half of the unique spike-specific TCRs. CD4 TCRs associated with the vaccine covered the entire spike protein, and the dominant responses were in regions 160-218 and 743-854. Conclusions about previously exposed vaccinees are limited because only five to seven AZD1222 recipients were SARS-CoV-2 seropositive at baseline.

Including cysteine and phenylalanine, the CDR3 has 14 amino acids. Just CDR3 DNA is preserved here, 42 bases in frame from base 1. From the germline V gene (reference sequence), CDR1 is LNHNV and CDR2 is YYDKDF. Deletion took 0 bases off V and 4 bases off J, with a span of 10 bases between the germline ends. The CDR3 regions of human TCRbeta chains were analyzed by immunosequencing. As for the original processing: TCRs in the repertoires were matched against a reference library of SARS-CoV-2-specific TCRs that had been generated with the MIRA antigen-specificity platform. Breadth was defined as the fraction of unique TCRs that were SARS-CoV-2-associated. Depth was defined as the fraction of total T cells that were SARS-CoV-2-associated. Using the MIRA data, each spike-specific TCR was assigned both to the spike region to which the TCR was reactive and to a CD4 or CD8 class. Log10-transformed breadth and depth values were compared by one-way ANOVA with Sidak's multiple comparisons tests. In TCRdb, the immuneACCESS table is reduced to in-frame sequences with V and J assigned. These tables do not hold every clone; where another copy was compared, an unresolved V gene accounts for under half, and the others remain unexplained. That table gives V, J and clone size, and the DNA gave D and trimming. This sample has about 85,000 clones in its table, and roughly 90% of those were observed once. The top ten constitute 6% to 9% of the sample.

What the time point label conveys for this sample: baseline before first vaccination. The vaccinee samples were drawn from two UK trials, COV001 and COV002, one of which was a single-blind randomized controlled phase 2/3 trial testing AZD1222 (ChAdOx1 nCoV-19) in healthy adults. For TCRbeta chain sequencing, PBMC samples from trial participants were taken at day 0 and at day 28 after the second dose. The TCR originated in an adult in good health. Recombination linked TRBV15 to TRBJ2-7, with no reliable assignment of the D segment. The sequences come from peripheral blood, collected on day 0 of AZD1222 vaccination. The nucleotides are TGTGCCACCAGCAGAGATCGTGCGAAGTACGAGCAGTACTTC. Its amino acids are CATSRDRAKYEQYF. Reference TRBV15 and TRBJ2-7 genes cover what lies past the CDR3, so the full variable domain is DAMVIQNPRYQVTQFGKPVTLSCSQTLNHNVMYWYQQKSSQAPKLLFHYYDKDFNNEADTPDNFQSRRPNTSFCFLDIRSPGLGDTAMYLCATSRDRAKYEQYFGPGTRLTVT.